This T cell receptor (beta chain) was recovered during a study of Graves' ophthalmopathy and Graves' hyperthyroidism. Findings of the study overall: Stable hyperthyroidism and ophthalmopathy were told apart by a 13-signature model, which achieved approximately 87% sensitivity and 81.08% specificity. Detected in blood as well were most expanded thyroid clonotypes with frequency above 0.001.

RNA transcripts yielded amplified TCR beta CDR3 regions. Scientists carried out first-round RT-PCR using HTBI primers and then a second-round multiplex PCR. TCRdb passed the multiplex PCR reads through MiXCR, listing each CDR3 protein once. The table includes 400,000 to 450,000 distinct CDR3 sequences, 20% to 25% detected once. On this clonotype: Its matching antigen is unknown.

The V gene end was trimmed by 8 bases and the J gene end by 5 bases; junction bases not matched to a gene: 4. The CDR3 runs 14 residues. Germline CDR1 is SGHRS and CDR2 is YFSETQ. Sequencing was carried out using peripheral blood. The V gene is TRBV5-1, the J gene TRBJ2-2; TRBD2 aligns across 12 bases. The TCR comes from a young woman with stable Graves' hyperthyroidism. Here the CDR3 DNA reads TGCGCCAGTGGGACTAGCGGGTCTACCGGGGAGCTGTTTTTT. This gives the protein CASGTSGSTGELFF.